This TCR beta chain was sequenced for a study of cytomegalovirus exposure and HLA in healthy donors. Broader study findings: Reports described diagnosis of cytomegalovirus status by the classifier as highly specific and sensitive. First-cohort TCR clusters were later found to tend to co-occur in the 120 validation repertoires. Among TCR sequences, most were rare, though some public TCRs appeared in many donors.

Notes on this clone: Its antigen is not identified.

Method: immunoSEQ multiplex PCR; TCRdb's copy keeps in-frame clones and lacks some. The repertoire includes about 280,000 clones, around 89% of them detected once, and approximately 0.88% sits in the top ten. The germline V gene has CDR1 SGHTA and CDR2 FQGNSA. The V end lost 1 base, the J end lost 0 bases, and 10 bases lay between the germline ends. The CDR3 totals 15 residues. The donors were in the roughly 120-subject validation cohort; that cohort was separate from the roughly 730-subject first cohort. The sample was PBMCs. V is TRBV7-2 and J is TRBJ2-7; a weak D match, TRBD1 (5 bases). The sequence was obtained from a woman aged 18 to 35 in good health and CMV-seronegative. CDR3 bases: TGTGCCAGCAGCTTAGAAGGGGCGAGCTCCTACGAGCAGTACTTC. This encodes CASSLEGASSYEQYF.